Below are 29 T cell receptor beta chains sequenced from a single sample in a study of cytotoxic CD8 clonotypes in ibrutinib-treated CLL. TCRdb keeps only in-frame clones here, not all; method: immunoSEQ multiplex PCR. The data show roughly 12,000 clones, with around 80% seen just once and 20% to 25% held by the top ten. Sample: PBMCs, taken at disease progression, from a patient treated with ibrutinib. The origin of the receptors is a human donor with chronic lymphocytic leukemia.

V and J are TRBV28 and TRBJ2-5, with D perhaps TRBD2 (5 bases). V was pared by 2 bases and J by 5 bases, with 12 bases between. The CDR3 covers 14 residues. Germline V lookup: CDR1 MDHEN, CDR2 SYDVKM. In nucleotides, the CDR3 is TGTGCCAGCAGTTTAGTGAGGGAAGACGAGACCCAGTACTTC. Translating it yields CASSLVREDETQYF.

The rearrangement joins TRBV6-1 to TRBJ2-1; unclear D gene. The CDR3 loop spans 16 amino acids. Trimming shortened V by 1 base and J by 2 bases, and 12 bases separated the two germline ends. From germline, CDR1 is MNHNS and CDR2 SASEGT. CDR3 coding DNA: TGTGCCAGCAGTGAAGAGTTGGCGGACCCCTACAATGAGCAGTTCTTC. It yields the protein CASSEELADPYNEQFF.

The V gene is TRBV11-2, the J gene TRBJ2-5; 9 nucleotides agree with TRBD2. The germline V gene has CDR1 SGHAT and CDR2 FQNNGV. The J segment lost 5 bases and the V segment lost 7 bases, leaving 17 bases of the junction unmatched. The CDR3 contains 17 residues. Here the CDR3 reads CASTKGKGLASQETQYF. For the CDR3, the DNA is TGTGCCAGCACCAAGGGTAAAGGACTAGCGAGCCAGGAGACCCAGTACTTC.

The chain carries TRBV11-2 and TRBJ1-5; a possible D gene is TRBD1 (6 bases). V was pared by 1 base and J by 3 bases, with 10 bases between. This CDR3 has 15 residues. Germline values: CDR1 SGHAT, CDR2 FQNNGV. In DNA form, the CDR3 reads TGTGCCAGCAGCTTAGTACAGGGAATCAATCAGCCCCAGCATTTT. Translating gives CASSLVQGINQPQHF.

The V and J genes are TRBV18 and TRBJ2-1; maybe TRBD2 (5 bases). The CDR3 has 15 residues. Trimming stripped 2 bases from V and 2 bases from J, with 10 bases between. Germline V lookup: CDR1 KGHSH, CDR2 LQKENI. CDR3 DNA: TGTGCCAGCTCACCAGCGGGTACAACCTACAATGAGCAGTTCTTC. Translated: CASSPAGTTYNEQFF.

The chain joins TRBV7-2 to TRBJ2-3, with D possibly matching TRBD1 (6 bases). Looked up from germline, CDR1 is SGHTA and CDR2 is FQGNSA. V lost 0 bases to trimming and J lost 5 bases, with 9 bases between them. This CDR3 has 14 residues. Here the CDR3 reads CASSLAARGDTQYF. The DNA for the CDR3 is TGTGCCAGCAGCTTAGCGGCCAGGGGAGATACGCAGTATTTT.

V is TRBV29-1 and J is TRBJ2-3; D not certain. V gave up 8 bases and J gave up 0 bases, with 6 bases separating them. Germline assignment: CDR1 SQVTM and CDR2 ANQGSEA. The CDR3 is made up of 11 amino acids. The CDR3 reads CSHSSTDTQYF. CDR3 nucleotides: TGCAGCCATTCAAGCACAGATACGCAGTATTTT.

The V and J genes are TRBV10-3 and TRBJ2-7, with 7 positions matching TRBD1. The germline V gene encodes CDR1 ENHRY and CDR2 SYGVKD. The length of the CDR3 is 15 residues. The junction had 8 bases not matched to a gene; V was cut back by 4 bases and J by 2 bases. The CDR3 DNA reads TGTGCCATCAGTGTCGAACAGGGGATTACCTACGAGCAGTACTTC. This translates into CAISVEQGITYEQYF.

This clone was seen once. The chain has TRBV5-1 and TRBJ2-1; 9 bases are a match to TRBD2. The CDR3 spans 17 residues. CDR1 and CDR2 from the germline V gene are SGHRS and YFSETQ. V gave up 6 bases and J gave up 2 bases; unmatched junction bases: 12. The CDR3 DNA follows: TGCGCCAGCACCCCACCGGGACTAGCATCAGCCTACAATGAGCAGTTCTTC. Its translation: CASTPPGLASAYNEQFF.

V and J are TRBV5-6 and TRBJ2-7; 10 nucleotides agree with TRBD2. This CDR3 is 17 amino acids long. With 3 bases clipped from V and 2 bases from J, the junction kept 11 bases outside the gene matches. CDR1 is SGHDT and CDR2 is YYEEEE in the germline V gene. CDR3 nucleotide sequence: TGTGCCAGCAGCTCGCCGACTAGCGGGCTAAACACCTACGAGCAGTACTTC. As protein: CASSSPTSGLNTYEQYF.

This rearrangement joins TRBV7-9 to TRBJ2-7; 8 nucleotides match TRBD2. The germline V gene has CDR1 SEHNR and CDR2 FQNEAQ (reference sequence). With 5 bases clipped from V and 0 bases from J, the junction kept 9 bases outside the gene matches. CDR3 length equals 16 residues. CDR3 nucleotide sequence: TGTGCCAGCAGCAAACAGGACAGCGGGGGCTCCTACGAGCAGTACTTC. Its protein product is CASSKQDSGGSYEQYF.

This chain uses TRBV9 with TRBJ1-5, with D possibly TRBD1 on 5 matching bases. The length of the CDR3 is 14 residues. CDR1 and CDR2 from the germline V gene are SGDLS and YYNGEE. V dropped 3 bases and J dropped 3 bases, with 10 bases sitting between them. The CDR3 bases are TGTGCCAGCAGCGGGGACGGAACCAATCAGCCCCAGCATTTT. Its protein is CASSGDGTNQPQHF.

The rearrangement uses TRBV6-5 and TRBJ1-5; TRBD1 might be the D (5 bases). The CDR3 has 13 residues. With 8 bases removed from V and 5 bases from J, the gap between germline ends came to 13 bases. Germline CDR1 reads MNHEY; CDR2 reads SVGAGI. CDR3 DNA: TGTGCCAGCTCAGGCAGGGCCGATCAGCCCCAGCATTTT. This encodes CASSGRADQPQHF.

This chain connects TRBV19 to TRBJ2-1, with TRBD1 matching over 9 bases. The CDR3 runs 14 residues. After removal of 5 bases from V and 8 bases from J, the junction contained 7 bases not matched to a gene. The germline CDR1 and CDR2 sequences are LNHDA and SQIVND (reference sequence). The CDR3 DNA follows: TGTGCCAGTAGTCCCGGGACAGGGTATCATGAGCAGTTCTTC. Translation: CASSPGTGYHEQFF.

This sequence joins TRBV10-1 and TRBJ2-3, with 7 bases lining up with TRBD1. The CDR3 extends over 14 amino acids. Germline CDR1 is WNHNN and CDR2 is SYGVQD (reference sequence). V shed 5 bases and J 4 bases; nucleotides not matched to a gene: 6. The CDR3 here is CASSRKGAADTQYF. The CDR3 bases are TGCGCCAGCAGTAGGAAGGGGGCGGCAGATACGCAGTATTTT.

Only one count was recorded for this clone. The chain is built from TRBV28 and TRBJ2-5, with D maybe TRBD1 (5 bases). The V gene's germline CDR1 is MDHEN and CDR2 SYDVKM. V was cut by 1 base and J by 7 bases, with 22 bases left in between. This CDR3 has 17 residues. CDR3 sequence reads: CASSLSLPPMGRLTQYF. DNA for the CDR3: TGTGCCAGCAGTTTATCCCTCCCCCCTATGGGGCGGTTGACCCAGTACTTC.

The gene calls are TRBV28 and TRBJ2-7; perhaps TRBD2 as D (7 bases). The CDR3 totals 14 residues. CDR1 and CDR2 from the germline V gene are MDHEN and SYDVKM. The ends were cut back, 3 bases at V and 0 bases at J, with 9 bases in the middle. The CDR3: CASSFGGASYEQYF. DNA for the CDR3: TGTGCCAGCAGTTTTGGGGGGGCCTCCTACGAGCAGTACTTC.

A note on this clone: Compared with germline, one end of the junction differs, possibly owing to a read error. The chain uses TRBV19 and TRBJ2-7; D is ambiguous. Germline V lookup: CDR1 LNHDA, CDR2 SQIVND (reference sequence). This CDR3 has 17 residues. In nucleotides, the CDR3 is TGTGTCAGTGGTATGGGAAGACTCGGAGCTGTCACCTACGAGCAGTACTTC. This sequence encodes CVSGMGRLGAVTYEQYF.

The chain links TRBV5-1 to TRBJ1-2; D gene unclear. The CDR3 is 13 residues long. Germline V gives CDR1 SGHRS, CDR2 YFSETQ. With 1 base removed from V and 5 bases from J, the gap between germline ends came to 9 bases. CDR3 amino acids: CASSLQAEYGYTF. CDR3 DNA: TGCGCCAGCAGCTTGCAGGCAGAATATGGCTACACCTTC.

This clone was observed once. The gene calls are TRBV5-1 and TRBJ2-3, with TRBD2 identical over 13 bases. The CDR3 has 18 residues. V lost 0 bases and J lost 5; bases outside the gene matches: 9. CDR1 and CDR2 from the germline V gene are SGHRS and YFSETQ. The CDR3: CASSLGGTSGRAGDTQYF. CDR3 nucleotides: TGCGCCAGCAGCTTGGGAGGTACTAGCGGGAGGGCTGGAGATACGCAGTATTTT. Together with reference TRBV5-1 and TRBJ2-3, the CDR3 gives the full variable domain: KAGVTQTPRYLIKTRGQQVTLSCSPISGHRSVSWYQQTPGQGLQFLFEYFSETQRNKGNFPGRFSGRQFSNSRSEMNVSTLELGDSALYLCASSLGGTSGRAGDTQYFGPGTRLTVL.

V is TRBV7-9 and J is TRBJ2-5, with D tentatively TRBD2 (7 bases). CDR1 is SEHNR and CDR2 is FQNEAQ in the germline V gene (reference sequence). This CDR3 has 13 residues. V lost 6 bases to trimming and J lost 7 bases, with 15 bases between them. CDR3 in DNA: TGTGCCAGCAGATCGGGGGGCGCGGTGACCCAGTACTTC. This sequence encodes CASRSGGAVTQYF.

J is TRBJ2-7 and V is TRBV25-1, with TRBD2 identical over 14 bases. Germline CDR1 and CDR2: MGHDK and SYGVNS. Trimming at V came to 6 bases and at J to 6 bases, leaving 4 bases not matched to a gene. The CDR3 consists of 14 residues. CDR3 sequence reads: CASRGLAGGSEQYF. In DNA, the CDR3 is TGTGCCAGCAGAGGACTAGCGGGAGGTAGCGAGCAGTACTTC.

This clone was counted a few times. This chain links TRBV19 with TRBJ2-6, with unresolved D. The CDR3 contains 15 residues. Trimming removed 4 bases from V and 2 bases from J, with 9 bases in between. Per the germline V gene, CDR1 is LNHDA and CDR2 is SQIVND (reference sequence). CDR3 bases: TGTGCCAGTAGTACCCCCGGTGCTGGGGCCAACGTCCTGACTTTC. Residues: CASSTPGAGANVLTF.

This clone was seen a single time. The rearrangement links TRBV7-9 to TRBJ2-7; 7 nucleotides line up with TRBD2. Germline V gene data show CDR1 as SEHNR and CDR2 as FQNEAQ (reference sequence). The CDR3 runs 16 residues. Trimming at V came to 5 bases and at J to 5 bases, leaving 15 bases not matched to a gene. The CDR3 region is CASSPAGPTALDEQYF. CDR3 sequence (DNA): TGTGCCAGCAGCCCAGCGGGACCGACGGCACTTGACGAGCAGTACTTC.

V is TRBV13 and J is TRBJ2-7; a weak D match, TRBD2 (5 bases). V dropped 0 bases and J dropped 0 bases, with 12 bases sitting between them. Germline loops: CDR1 PRHDT, CDR2 FYEKMQ (reference sequence). The length of the CDR3 is 16 residues. The CDR3 DNA follows: TGTGCCAGCAGCTTAGGCTACCTAGCTACCTCCTACGAGCAGTACTTC. Translating gives CASSLGYLATSYEQYF. Based on the CDR3 plus reference TRBV13 and TRBJ2-7, the full variable domain is AAGVIQSPRHLIKEKRETATLKCYPIPRHDTVYWYQQGPGQDPQFLISFYEKMQSDKGSIPDRFSAQQFSDYHSELNMSSLELGDSALYFCASSLGYLATSYEQYFGPGTRLTVT.

This clone is large within its sample. This chain links TRBV4-1 with TRBJ2-3; 7 nucleotides align to TRBD2. Germline lookup yields CDR1 MGHRA and CDR2 YSYEKL. The CDR3 runs to 14 residues. V dropped 3 bases and J dropped 0; count of bases not matched to a gene: 0. CDR3 in DNA: TGCGCCAGCAGCCAGACTAGCAGCACAGATACGCAGTATTTT. Translating gives CASSQTSSTDTQYF.

The V gene is TRBV29-1, the J gene TRBJ2-5, with D possibly TRBD2 on 6 matching bases. Germline V gene sequence: CDR1 SQVTM, CDR2 ANQGSEA. CDR3 length: 13 residues. V lost 2 bases and J 2 bases, leaving 9 bases between the germline ends. The CDR3 is CSVESSGQETQYF. The CDR3 DNA reads TGCAGCGTTGAAAGTAGCGGACAAGAGACCCAGTACTTC.

The chain links TRBV27 to TRBJ2-5; a possible D gene is TRBD1 (5 bases). V lost 0 bases and J 5 bases, leaving 10 bases between the germline ends. Per germline, CDR1 MNHEY and CDR2 SMNVEV (reference sequence). The CDR3 extends over 14 amino acids. Here the CDR3 DNA reads TGTGCCAGCAGTTTATCTAGGGGTTTGGAGACCCAGTACTTC. Translation gives CASSLSRGLETQYF.

This clone has more than one count but fewer than ten. The chain is built from TRBV9 and TRBJ2-2; 7 bases map to TRBD1. Per germline, CDR1 SGDLS and CDR2 YYNGEE. The J segment lost 0 bases and the V segment lost 3 bases, leaving 5 bases of the junction unmatched. The CDR3 is 16 amino acids. CDR3 in DNA: TGTGCCAGCAGCGCCCGGGACAGAACGAACACCGGGGAGCTGTTTTTT. This gives the protein CASSARDRTNTGELFF. The full variable domain, in which reference TRBV9 and TRBJ2-2 provide the parts outside the CDR3, is DSGVTQTPKHLITATGQRVTLRCSPRSGDLSVYWYQQSLDQGLQFLIQYYNGEERAKGNILERFSAQQFPDLHSELNLSSLELGDSALYFCASSARDRTNTGELFFGEGSRLTVL.